This record covers a single T cell receptor (beta chain). The antigen is not known. This specimen belongs to a study of graft-versus-host responses after intestinal transplantation. Overall study: Multivisceral, liver-intestinal, or isolated intestinal grafts were transplanted into recipients. Findings and caveats of the study: Early post-transplant falls in HvG clones accompanied the peak levels of circulating GvH clones. In patients with graft-donor T cell macrochimerism, allograft graft-versus-host to host-versus-graft clonal ratios were high.

TCRdb's copy holds only in-frame clones and misses some; the assay was immunoSEQ multiplex PCR. The data hold 15,000 to 20,000 clones, with around 79% observed a single time. This CDR3 comprises 13 residues. The V gene's germline CDR1 is SGHVS and CDR2 FQNEAQ. V dropped 5 bases and J dropped 4 bases, with 10 bases sitting between them. The sample here was PBMCs, taken 14 days after transplant. This chain joins TRBV7-8 and TRBJ2-3; D gene unclear. This receptor was taken from a human patient who received an intestinal transplant, so some T cells may come from the graft donor. This chain's CDR3 is CASSLFAADTQYF. The CDR3 DNA reads TGTGCCAGCAGCCTGTTCGCGGCAGATACGCAGTATTTT.